The 12 T cell receptor beta chains below come from one sample, sequenced in a study of identical twins. One entry per CDR3 protein results from TCRdb running MiXCR on the 5' RACE reads. This sample has hundreds of thousands of distinct CDR3 sequences, with just over 7% found just once. The same data also contributed to another study, on yellow fever vaccine responses in identical twins.

Specimen: PBMCs. These receptors all stem from a woman in her late teens or twenties in good health.

This clonotype came up a few times. The V call is TRBV10-2, the J call TRBJ2-1; maybe TRBD1 (9 bases). The germline V gene has CDR1 WSHSY and CDR2 SAAADI. V was trimmed by 7 bases and J by 0 bases, leaving 34 bases between them. The CDR3 is made up of 22 amino acids. The CDR3 coding sequence is TGCGCCAGCAAATTGGGACAGGGAAATAGCGGGGTCCAAAAAGTCTCCTACAATGAGCAGTTCTTC. It specifies CASKLGQGNSGVQKVSYNEQFF.

This clonotype was seen more than once but under ten times. This rearrangement joins TRBV7-9 to TRBJ1-2; 8 bases are a match to TRBD1. The ends lost 5 bases at V and 7 bases at J; junction bases unmatched: 15. The CDR3 sequence is 16 residues long. CDR1 is SEHNR, CDR2 FQNEAQ, per germline (reference sequence). The CDR3 DNA is TGTGCCAGCAGCCCCTGGGCCCAGGGGGCGACTTTTGGCTACACCTTC. Protein: CASSPWAQGATFGYTF.

This clonotype has more than one count but fewer than ten. For the CDR3, the DNA is TGTGCCAGCAGCTTAGATAGGGACAGAGGCTACAATGAGCAGTTCTTC. Its protein product is CASSLDRDRGYNEQFF. This chain connects TRBV11-2 to TRBJ2-1, with 7 nucleotides matching TRBD1. Losses at the gene ends were 0 bases for V and 3 bases for J; bases not matched to a gene: 5. The CDR3 runs to 16 residues. Germline values: CDR1 SGHAT, CDR2 FQNNGV.

This clonotype was counted ten times or more. This chain links TRBV20-1 with TRBJ2-1, with 7 bases identical to TRBD2. This CDR3 has 14 amino acids. V was pared by 8 bases and J by 0 bases, with 7 bases of the junction left unmatched. Per germline, CDR1 DFQATT and CDR2 SNEGSKA (reference sequence). This CDR3 is CSQKSGDSYNEQFF. CDR3 coding DNA: TGCAGTCAAAAAAGCGGGGACTCCTACAATGAGCAGTTCTTC.

The V gene is TRBV15, the J gene TRBJ2-7; 10 bases are a match to TRBD2. This CDR3 is 16 amino acids long. After removal of 5 bases from V and 3 bases from J, the junction contained 10 bases not matched to a gene. Germline values: CDR1 LNHNV, CDR2 YYDKDF (reference sequence). DNA of the CDR3: TGTGCCACCAGCGGCCTACTAGCGGGACCATACTACGAGCAGTACTTC. Encoded protein: CATSGLLAGPYYEQYF. The entire variable domain, with the rest obtained from reference TRBV15 and TRBJ2-7, is as follows: DAMVIQNPRYQVTQFGKPVTLSCSQTLNHNVMYWYQQKSSQAPKLLFHYYDKDFNNEADTPDNFQSRRPNTSFCFLDIRSPGLGDTAMYLCATSGLLAGPYYEQYFGPGTRLTVT.

The table lists this clonotype with many counts. The rearrangement uses TRBV10-3 and TRBJ1-1; 8 bases agree with TRBD1. CDR1 ENHRY and CDR2 SYGVKD come from the germline V gene. The trim removed 10 bases at V and 1 base at J, leaving 8 bases unmatched. The CDR3 covers 14 residues. CDR3 nucleotides: TGTGCCACGGGGGGACAGGCCTCGAACACTGAAGCTTTCTTT. Its protein is CATGGQASNTEAFF.

Of note for this clonotype: It may be a read error: a sequence one base away is much more abundant. V usage is TRBV10-3 and J usage is TRBJ2-7; D unresolved. CDR3 length equals 13 residues. Germline V lookup: CDR1 ENHRY, CDR2 SYGVKD. The CDR3 loop is CALIVLAHYVQYF. The DNA of the CDR3 is TGTGCCCTCATCGTGTTGGCGCACTACGTGCAGTACTTC.

In this sample, this clonotype turned up many times. V usage is TRBV20-1 and J usage is TRBJ2-6; 7 bases fit TRBD1. Germline values: CDR1 DFQATT, CDR2 SNEGSKA (reference sequence). CDR3 size: 15 residues. The V segment lost 4 bases and the J segment 3 bases; nucleotides outside the gene matches: 6. The CDR3 protein is CSATLTGSGANVLTF. CDR3 nucleotides: TGCAGTGCTACCCTGACAGGGAGTGGGGCCAACGTCCTGACTTTC.

This clonotype was picked up many times. V and J are TRBV2 and TRBJ1-2; D gene ambiguous. The germline V and J ends were trimmed by 7 bases and 1 base, with 13 bases remaining between them. CDR3 size: 14 residues. Germline CDR1 reads SNHLY; CDR2 reads FYNNEI. CDR3 in DNA: TGTGCCAGCAATAGCCCCGTTTTTAACTATGGCTACACCTTC. Translation gives CASNSPVFNYGYTF. Complete variable domain (other parts from reference TRBV2 and TRBJ1-2): EPEVTQTPSHQVTQMGQEVILRCVPISNHLYFYWYRQILGQKVEFLVSFYNNEISEKSEIFDDQFSVERPDGSNFTLKIRSTKLEDSAMYFCASNSPVFNYGYTFGSGTRLTVV.

This clonotype was found many times. V is TRBV20-1 and J is TRBJ2-1, with 7 bases matching TRBD2. The V and J ends lost 0 bases and 8 bases, in that order; junction bases with no gene match: 7. In germline, CDR1 is DFQATT, CDR2 SNEGSKA (reference sequence). The CDR3 totals 14 residues. The CDR3 bases are TGCAGTGCTAGAGATATGGCGGGAGCACATGAGCAGTTCTTC. Translation gives CSARDMAGAHEQFF.

This clonotype was picked up a small number of times. The rearrangement joins TRBV5-1 to TRBJ1-2, with D maybe TRBD1 (6 bases). CDR1 is SGHRS, CDR2 YFSETQ, per germline. CDR3 size: 13 residues. Trimming took off 3 bases at V and 5 bases at J, with 11 bases between the two ends. The CDR3 sequence: CASSWDTTYGYTF. Written as DNA, the CDR3 is TGCGCCAGCAGCTGGGACACAACGTATGGCTACACCTTC.

This chain connects TRBV7-3 to TRBJ2-2; D is uncertain. V lost 2 bases, J lost 5 bases, and 9 bases lay in between. CDR3 length: 14 residues. Germline V CDR1 and CDR2: SGHTA, FQGTGA. CDR3 region: CASSLYSGTGELFF. CDR3 DNA: TGTGCCAGCAGCTTATACAGTGGAACCGGGGAGCTGTTTTTT.